The 19 T cell receptor beta chains reported below all come from one sample, sequenced in a study of shared clonotypes between healthy human individuals. The assay was immunoSEQ multiplex PCR, and TCRdb's table has in-frame clones only and misses some. The table records fewer than 2.5 million clones, 93% of them present only once. The specimen sequenced was naive CD4+ T cells from PBMCs. This sample's subset: CD45RA+ positively selected. The receptor source for this set is a man younger than 35 in good health. Some clones in this sample may be carry-over from other donors' samples.

The count of this clone is one. V gene TRBV2 combines with J gene TRBJ2-2; 10 bases align to TRBD2. CDR1 and CDR2 (germline): SNHLY, FYNNEI. V trimming: 5 bases; J trimming: 5 bases; junction bases outside the gene matches: 8. This CDR3 is built from 16 residues. CDR3 nucleotides: TGTGCCAGCAGTCCCCGGACTAGCGGAGGGACCGGGGAGCTGTTTTTT. Translation gives CASSPRTSGGTGELFF.

The chain employs TRBV28 and TRBJ1-5; tentatively, D is TRBD1 (5 bases). V was pared by 2 bases and J by 5 bases, with 10 bases between. Germline loops: CDR1 MDHEN, CDR2 SYDVKM. The CDR3 contains 14 residues. The chain's CDR3 is CASSLISGDQPQHF. The CDR3 coding sequence is TGTGCCAGCAGTTTAATATCGGGGGATCAGCCCCAGCATTTT.

On this clone itself: The sample contains more than one DNA sequence encoding this CDR3. The chain carries TRBV7-3 and TRBJ1-5; D uncertain. The CDR3 covers 13 residues. The ends were cut back, 1 base at V and 0 bases at J, with 1 base in the middle. The germline V gene encodes CDR1 SGHTA and CDR2 FQGTGA. This CDR3 reads CASSLSSNQPQHF. DNA of the CDR3: TGTGCCAGCAGCTTAAGTAGCAATCAGCCCCAGCATTTT.

The rearrangement uses TRBV21-1 and TRBJ2-7; the table calls TRBD1, which could not be checked here. TRBV21-1 is noted as a pseudogene. CDR3 length: 16 residues. The chain's CDR3 is CASIPYSGTGSYEQYF. The CDR3 nucleotides read TGTGCCAGCATCCCCTACTCCGGGACAGGGTCCTACGAGCAGTACTTC.

The V gene is TRBV28, the J gene TRBJ1-2; perhaps TRBD1 as D (6 bases). CDR1 and CDR2 (germline): MDHEN, SYDVKM. Trimming cost V 5 bases and J 6 bases, with 13 bases left between them. The CDR3 spans 13 residues. Written as DNA, the CDR3 is TGTGCCAGCAGTCTTGGACAGTACCATGGCTACACCTTC. The encoded protein is CASSLGQYHGYTF.

The J gene is TRBJ2-3, the V gene TRBV7-2, with 9 bases lining up with TRBD2. V shed 4 bases, J shed 4 bases, and the junction held 9 bases outside the gene matches. This CDR3 is built from 16 residues. Germline assignment: CDR1 SGHTA and CDR2 FQGNSA. CDR3 bases: TGTGCCAGCAGCTCCGGTCCGGCGGGAGGGCCAGATACGCAGTATTTT. This sequence encodes CASSSGPAGGPDTQYF. Using reference TRBV7-2 and TRBJ2-3 for the parts outside the CDR3, the full variable domain is GAGVSQSPSNKVTEKGKDVELRCDPISGHTALYWYRQSLGQGLEFLIYFQGNSAPDKSGLPSDRFSAERTGGSVSTLTIQRTQQEDSAVYLCASSSGPAGGPDTQYFGPGTRLTVL.

The genes are TRBV7-2 and TRBJ2-1, with TRBD1 as a possible D gene (5 bases). Germline lookup yields CDR1 SGHTA and CDR2 FQGNSA. Trimming stripped 5 bases from V and 5 bases from J, with 13 bases between. CDR3 length: 14 amino acids. The CDR3 loop reads CASSQGRGDNEQFF. The CDR3, as DNA: TGTGCCAGCAGCCAGGGCCGAGGCGACAATGAGCAGTTCTTC. The variable domain in full, completed from reference TRBV7-2 and TRBJ2-1, reads GAGVSQSPSNKVTEKGKDVELRCDPISGHTALYWYRQSLGQGLEFLIYFQGNSAPDKSGLPSDRFSAERTGGSVSTLTIQRTQQEDSAVYLCASSQGRGDNEQFFGPGTRLTVL.

The chain joins TRBV9 to TRBJ1-2; D unclear. Germline values: CDR1 SGDLS, CDR2 YYNGEE. V shed 4 bases and J shed 3 bases, with 4 bases lying between them. The CDR3 is 11 amino acids. CDR3 bases: TGTGCCAGCAGCATCTACTATGGCTACACCTTC. It yields the protein CASSIYYGYTF.

Concerning this clone: The germline gene is not matched at one end of the junction; a read error may be the cause. V and J are TRBV9 and TRBJ2-1, with 8 bases fitting TRBD2. The germline V gene encodes CDR1 SGDLS and CDR2 YYNGEE. This CDR3 is built from 17 residues. CDR3 sequence (DNA): TGTGCCAGCAGTGTAGACCGCTACGGGAGGGCCCACAATGAGCAGTTCTTC. It is translated as CASSVDRYGRAHNEQFF.

The chain has TRBV6-1 and TRBJ2-1, with D maybe TRBD1 (6 bases). CDR1 MNHNS and CDR2 SASEGT come from the germline V gene. With 4 bases removed from V and 0 bases from J, the gap between germline ends came to 19 bases. The CDR3 totals 18 residues. CDR3 nucleotide sequence: TGTGCCAGCAGTGGGAGAGGGGAATTAGGGGGCTCCTACAATGAGCAGTTCTTC. The encoded protein is CASSGRGELGGSYNEQFF.

V usage is TRBV7-2 and J usage is TRBJ2-5; tentative D call: TRBD1 (6 bases). Per germline, CDR1 SGHTA and CDR2 FQGNSA. Deletions cut 5 bases from V and 7 bases from J, with 17 bases between. This CDR3 is 14 amino acids long. CDR3 DNA: TGTGCCAGCAGCCCACGCCAGGGGCCTGTGACCCAGTACTTC. Translated, it gives CASSPRQGPVTQYF.

A single count supports this clone. The rearrangement joins TRBV21-1 to TRBJ1-2; TRBD1 is the table's D call, not checked against the DNA. TRBV21-1 is described as a pseudogene. The CDR3 spans 15 residues. DNA for the CDR3: TGTGCCAGCAGCACCTCATCCGGACAGCTCTATGGCTACACCTTC. It yields the protein CASSTSSGQLYGYTF.

The genes are TRBV29-1 and TRBJ1-5; D is ambiguous. CDR3 size: 14 residues. Germline CDR1 SQVTM, CDR2 ANQGSEA. Between the trimmed V and J ends, which lost 4 bases and 2 bases, there was a span of 12 bases. The CDR3 spells CSVGSSGGNQPQHF. CDR3 nucleotide sequence: TGCAGCGTTGGGTCCTCTGGGGGCAATCAGCCCCAGCATTTT.

This clone was observed once. The chain employs TRBV27 and TRBJ1-1; D might be TRBD1 (5 bases). CDR1 and CDR2 (germline): MNHEY, SMNVEV (reference sequence). V was cut by 3 bases and J by 8 bases, with 16 bases left in between. The CDR3 totals 14 residues. The CDR3 spells CASSLRQGRAEAFF. CDR3 bases: TGTGCCAGCAGTTTGCGGCAGGGAAGAGCCGAAGCTTTCTTT.

The chain recombines TRBV19 with TRBJ2-1; 8 positions match TRBD1. In germline, CDR1 is LNHDA, CDR2 SQIVND (reference sequence). The V gene end was trimmed by 8 bases and the J gene end by 1 base; junction bases not matched to a gene: 1. The CDR3 contains 13 residues. The DNA for the CDR3 is TGTGCCAGTCGGGACAGGTCCTACAATGAGCAGTTCTTC. It encodes CASRDRSYNEQFF.

In DNA, the CDR3 is TGCGCCAGCAGCTTGGTAGGCAGCGTCTCTGGGGCCAACGTCCTGACTTTC. This sequence encodes CASSLVGSVSGANVLTF. The chain couples TRBV5-1 to TRBJ2-6, with D unclear. Germline values: CDR1 SGHRS, CDR2 YFSETQ. The CDR3 runs 17 residues. V lost 0 bases to trimming and J lost 0 bases, with 10 bases between them. The full variable domain, its missing parts supplied by reference TRBV5-1 and TRBJ2-6, is KAGVTQTPRYLIKTRGQQVTLSCSPISGHRSVSWYQQTPGQGLQFLFEYFSETQRNKGNFPGRFSGRQFSNSRSEMNVSTLELGDSALYLCASSLVGSVSGANVLTFGAGSRLTVL.

In the case of this clone: In the same sample, other DNA sequences code for this CDR3. The rearrangement links TRBV5-1 to TRBJ1-1; D call uncertain. The CDR3 sequence is 13 residues long. V gave up 0 bases and J gave up 1 base, with 4 bases separating them. Germline V lookup: CDR1 SGHRS, CDR2 YFSETQ. The CDR3 coding sequence is TGCGCCAGCAGCTTGGGAAGGAACACTGAAGCTTTCTTT. It codes for CASSLGRNTEAFF.

This clone was recorded only once. The genes are TRBV19 and TRBJ2-7; D is uncertain. CDR1 and CDR2 (germline): LNHDA, SQIVND (reference sequence). V shed 1 base and J shed 2 bases, with 6 bases lying between them. The CDR3 extends over 13 amino acids. As DNA, the CDR3 is TGTGCCAGTAGTATAGCGTCCCCCTACGAGCAGTACTTC. It translates to CASSIASPYEQYF.

This chain uses TRBV5-1 with TRBJ2-3, with TRBD2 matching over 9 bases. The CDR3 spans 15 residues. The V segment lost 5 bases and the J segment 6 bases; nucleotides outside the gene matches: 10. Germline values: CDR1 SGHRS, CDR2 YFSETQ. The chain's CDR3 is CASSVIRREGDTQYF. The CDR3 DNA follows: TGCGCCAGCAGTGTGATCCGGCGGGAGGGGGATACGCAGTATTTT.